These 17 T cell receptor beta chains share one sample of origin, sequenced in a study of blood T cell repertoires in COVID-19. TCRdb keeps only in-frame clones here, not all; method: immunoSEQ multiplex PCR. The repertoire consists of roughly 700,000 clones, with around 89% occurring once and the leading ten covering over 0.2%. Sequencing used peripheral blood. The origin of the receptors is a woman aged 18-29 years with acute or convalescent COVID-19.

V gene TRBV5-6 combines with J gene TRBJ2-4, with a weak D call TRBD1 (6 bases). From germline, CDR1 is SGHDT and CDR2 YYEEEE. The CDR3 loop spans 13 amino acids. Between the trimmed V and J ends, which lost 2 bases and 7 bases, there was a span of 10 bases. The CDR3 loop reads CASSFGTRNIQYF. The DNA for the CDR3 is TGTGCCAGCAGCTTCGGGACAAGGAACATTCAGTACTTC.

The chain carries TRBV6-6 and TRBJ1-2; D unresolved. V was trimmed by 5 bases and J by 5 bases, leaving 9 bases between them. Per the germline V gene, CDR1 is MNHNY and CDR2 is SVGAGI (reference sequence). There are 12 residues in the CDR3. Here the CDR3 reads CASSRLLYGYTF. CDR3 nucleotides: TGTGCCAGCAGTCGCCTGCTATATGGCTACACCTTC.

The V gene is TRBV2, the J gene TRBJ1-1; tentatively, D is TRBD1 (6 bases). V was pared by 7 bases and J by 1 base, with 16 bases between. CDR3 length: 15 amino acids. The V gene's germline CDR1 is SNHLY and CDR2 FYNNEI. The CDR3 DNA follows: TGTGCCAGCACAAAACGGCCGGGACAGAACACTGAAGCTTTCTTT. The encoded protein is CASTKRPGQNTEAFF.

CDR3 residues: CASSHLGRAGGRVQYF. CDR3 nucleotide sequence: TGTGCCAGCAGCCACCTAGGAAGAGCGGGGGGGCGTGTGCAGTACTTC. The chain couples TRBV3-1 (or the pseudogene TRBV3-2) to TRBJ2-7; 10 positions match TRBD2. V was clipped by 3 bases and J by 9 bases; unmatched bases: 14. Germline values: CDR1 LGHDT, CDR2 YNNKEL (reference sequence). The CDR3 covers 16 residues.

The V gene is TRBV9, the J gene TRBJ1-2; D possibly corresponds to TRBD1 (6 bases). The CDR3 covers 15 residues. V lost 6 bases and J lost 4, with 19 bases in between. The germline CDR1 and CDR2 sequences are SGDLS and YYNGEE. For the CDR3, the DNA is TGTGCCAGCAACTTAGGGGGAGGGGAGGCCTATGGCTACACCTTC. Encoded protein: CASNLGGGEAYGYTF.

The J gene is TRBJ1-2, the V gene TRBV12-5; possible D gene TRBD1, 5 bases. Germline-derived CDR1 and CDR2 are LGHNT and FRNRAP. The CDR3 runs to 16 residues. The V end was cut by 0 bases, the J end by 3 bases, with 14 bases between. The DNA for the CDR3 is TGTGCTAGTGGTTTGGTACCGCAGGGAACCTACTATGGCTACACCTTC. This translates into CASGLVPQGTYYGYTF.

The J gene is TRBJ1-1, the V gene TRBV30; D might be TRBD1 (5 bases). CDR3 length: 12 amino acids. The germline V gene has CDR1 GTSNPN and CDR2 SVGIG (reference sequence). V was trimmed by 0 bases and J by 7 bases, leaving 9 bases between them. CDR3 in DNA: TGTGCCTGGAGTGTCCAGGGACTTGAAGCTTTCTTT. Its protein is CAWSVQGLEAFF.

The genes are TRBV27 and TRBJ1-4; 9 bases align to TRBD1. Germline CDR1 is MNHEY and CDR2 is SMNVEV (reference sequence). The CDR3 consists of 11 residues. V was pared by 4 bases and J by 16 bases, with 4 bases of the junction left unmatched. Here the CDR3 DNA reads TGTGCCAGCAGTTGGGGACAGGGTGGGTTTTTT. Protein: CASSWGQGGFF.

V is TRBV5-6 and J is TRBJ2-2, with D perhaps TRBD1 (6 bases). V was cut by 4 bases and J by 3 bases, with 10 bases left in between. This CDR3 is 14 amino acids long. The germline V gene encodes CDR1 SGHDT and CDR2 YYEEEE. The CDR3 here is CASSVGHYTGELFF. The CDR3 bases are TGTGCCAGCAGCGTGGGACACTACACCGGGGAGCTGTTTTTT.

A few counts support this clone. In DNA form, the CDR3 reads TGCGCCAGCAGTCAATCGAGTGACAGGGGAAGAGGGATGAACACTGAAGCTTTCTTT. The encoded protein is CASSQSSDRGRGMNTEAFF. The rearrangement uses TRBV23-1 and TRBJ1-1, with 8 bases aligning to TRBD1. TRBV23-1 is given ORF status, its function remaining uncertain. The trim removed 0 bases at V and 0 bases at J, leaving 12 bases unmatched. The CDR3 contains 19 residues.

V and J are TRBV4-1 and TRBJ1-2; 7 nucleotides line up with TRBD1. Germline values: CDR1 MGHRA, CDR2 YSYEKL. The V gene end was trimmed by 3 bases and the J gene end by 0 bases; junction bases not matched to a gene: 10. The CDR3 runs to 17 residues. The CDR3 protein is CASSHSPSGQANYGYTF. The DNA of the CDR3 is TGCGCCAGCAGCCATTCCCCTTCCGGACAGGCTAACTATGGCTACACCTTC.

The CDR3 loop reads CASSLARGVGYTF. CDR3 coding DNA: TGTGCCAGCAGTTTGGCGCGCGGGGTTGGCTACACCTTC. The chain couples TRBV28 to TRBJ1-2; D ambiguous. Germline values: CDR1 MDHEN, CDR2 SYDVKM. This CDR3 has 13 residues. Trimming removed 3 bases from V and 7 bases from J, with 12 bases in between.

V gene TRBV6-5 combines with J gene TRBJ2-7; D may be TRBD1 (6 bases). Germline V CDR1 and CDR2: MNHEY, SVGAGI. V shed 2 bases and J shed 6 bases, with 20 bases lying between them. The CDR3 contains 16 residues. The CDR3 DNA follows: TGTGCCAGCAGTTACGGGGCACCGGGACAAGCGCCCGAGCAGTACTTC. Its protein product is CASSYGAPGQAPEQYF.

The chain links TRBV23-1 to TRBJ2-2; D is unclear. TRBV23-1 is annotated as an ORF whose role is uncertain. Trimming left V 4 bases short and J 5 bases short, with 8 bases between. The CDR3 contains 13 residues. The CDR3 is CASSPPHTGELFF. The CDR3 DNA follows: TGCGCCAGCAGTCCGCCACATACCGGGGAGCTGTTTTTT.

The rearrangement joins TRBV6-5 to TRBJ2-5; D uncertain. The V gene lost 4 bases and the J gene lost 5 bases, with 14 bases spanning the gap. CDR1 and CDR2 (germline): MNHEY, SVGAGI. CDR3 size: 14 residues. CDR3 sequence (DNA): TGTGCCAGCAGTTCCCCTCGCGGTTATGAGACCCAGTACTTC. This gives the protein CASSSPRGYETQYF.

This chain links TRBV24-1 with TRBJ2-6, with 9 bases lining up with TRBD1. Looked up from germline, CDR1 is KGHDR and CDR2 is SFDVKD. The CDR3 covers 17 residues. V lost 5 bases and J lost 4; bases outside the gene matches: 8. The CDR3 DNA follows: TGTGCCACCAGTGTTCGGGACAGGGAATCCGGGGCCAACGTCCTGACTTTC. Protein product: CATSVRDRESGANVLTF.

The V call is TRBV9, the J call TRBJ1-2; D is undetermined. The CDR3 runs 13 residues. Germline V gene sequence: CDR1 SGDLS, CDR2 YYNGEE. V dropped 5 bases and J dropped 5 bases, with 13 bases sitting between them. CDR3 residues: CASRTSPTYGYTF. The CDR3 DNA sequence: TGTGCCAGCAGAACCTCCCCGACTTATGGCTACACCTTC. Full variable domain (outside the CDR3, taken from reference TRBV9 and TRBJ1-2): DSGVTQTPKHLITATGQRVTLRCSPRSGDLSVYWYQQSLDQGLQFLIQYYNGEERAKGNILERFSAQQFPDLHSELNLSSLELGDSALYFCASRTSPTYGYTFGSGTRLTVV.